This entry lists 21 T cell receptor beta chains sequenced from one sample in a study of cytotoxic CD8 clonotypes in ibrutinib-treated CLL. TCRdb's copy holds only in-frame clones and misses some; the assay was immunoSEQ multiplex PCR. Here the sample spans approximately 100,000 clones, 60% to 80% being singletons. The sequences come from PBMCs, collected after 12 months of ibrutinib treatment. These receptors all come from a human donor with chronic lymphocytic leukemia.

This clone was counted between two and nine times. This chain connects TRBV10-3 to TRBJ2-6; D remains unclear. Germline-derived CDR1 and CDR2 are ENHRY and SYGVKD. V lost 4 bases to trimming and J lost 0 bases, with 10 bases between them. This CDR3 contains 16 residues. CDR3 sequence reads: CAISARPPSGANVLTF. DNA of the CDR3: TGTGCCATCAGTGCTCGACCCCCCTCTGGGGCCAACGTCCTGACTTTC.

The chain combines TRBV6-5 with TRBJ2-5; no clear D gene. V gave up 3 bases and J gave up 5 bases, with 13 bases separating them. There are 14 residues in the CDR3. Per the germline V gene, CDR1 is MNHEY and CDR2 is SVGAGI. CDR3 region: CASSYRRSGETQYF. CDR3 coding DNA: TGTGCCAGCAGTTATAGGCGGTCTGGGGAGACCCAGTACTTC.

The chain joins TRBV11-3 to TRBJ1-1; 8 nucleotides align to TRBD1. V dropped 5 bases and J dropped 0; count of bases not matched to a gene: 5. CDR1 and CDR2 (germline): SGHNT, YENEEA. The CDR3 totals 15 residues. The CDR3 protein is CASSGGDRLNTEAFF. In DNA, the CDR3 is TGTGCCAGCAGCGGGGGGGACAGGTTGAACACTGAAGCTTTCTTT.

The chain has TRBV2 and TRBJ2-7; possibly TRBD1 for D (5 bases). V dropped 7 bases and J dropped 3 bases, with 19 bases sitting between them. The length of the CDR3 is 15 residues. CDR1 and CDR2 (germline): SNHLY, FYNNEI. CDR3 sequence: CASTMGQGPIYEQYF. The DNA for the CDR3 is TGTGCCAGCACAATGGGGCAGGGCCCCATCTACGAGCAGTACTTC.

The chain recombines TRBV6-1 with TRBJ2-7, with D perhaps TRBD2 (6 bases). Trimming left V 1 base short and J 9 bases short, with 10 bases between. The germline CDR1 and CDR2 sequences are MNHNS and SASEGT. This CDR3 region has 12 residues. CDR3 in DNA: TGTGCCAGCAGTGAAGTGCGGGGAGGGCAGTACTTC. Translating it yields CASSEVRGGQYF.

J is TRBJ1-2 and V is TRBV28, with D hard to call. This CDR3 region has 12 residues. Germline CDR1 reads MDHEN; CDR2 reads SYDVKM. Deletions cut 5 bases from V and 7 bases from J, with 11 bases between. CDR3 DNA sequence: TGTGCCAGCAGTCCTCACGATCGTGGCTACACCTTC. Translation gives CASSPHDRGYTF.

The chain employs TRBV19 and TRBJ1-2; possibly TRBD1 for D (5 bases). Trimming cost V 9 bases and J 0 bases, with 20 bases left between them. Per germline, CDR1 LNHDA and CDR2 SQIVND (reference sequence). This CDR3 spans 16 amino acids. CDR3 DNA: TGTGCCAGCAACAATAACGACAGAGTCGCTAACTATGGCTACACCTTC. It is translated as CASNNNDRVANYGYTF. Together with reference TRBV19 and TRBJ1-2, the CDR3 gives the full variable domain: DGGITQSPKYLFRKEGQNVTLSCEQNLNHDAMYWYRQDPGQGLRLIYYSQIVNDFQKGDIAEGYSVSREKKESFPLTVTSAQKNPTAFYLCASNNNDRVANYGYTFGSGTRLTVV.

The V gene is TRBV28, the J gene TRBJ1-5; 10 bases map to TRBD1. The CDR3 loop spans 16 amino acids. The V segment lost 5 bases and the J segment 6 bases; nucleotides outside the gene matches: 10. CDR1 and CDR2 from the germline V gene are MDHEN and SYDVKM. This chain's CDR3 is CASSPTPDRGRQPQHF. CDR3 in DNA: TGTGCCAGCAGTCCTACCCCAGACAGGGGGCGTCAGCCCCAGCATTTT.

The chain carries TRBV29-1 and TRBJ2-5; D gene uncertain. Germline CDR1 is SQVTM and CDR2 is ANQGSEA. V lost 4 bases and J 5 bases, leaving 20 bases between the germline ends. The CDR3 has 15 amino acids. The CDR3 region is CSVVRQQTGFETQYF. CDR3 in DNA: TGCAGCGTTGTGCGGCAACAAACTGGGTTTGAGACCCAGTACTTC.

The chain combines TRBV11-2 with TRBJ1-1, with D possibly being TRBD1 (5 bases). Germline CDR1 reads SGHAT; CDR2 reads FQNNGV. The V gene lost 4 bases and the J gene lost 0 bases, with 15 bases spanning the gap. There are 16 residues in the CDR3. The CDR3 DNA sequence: TGTGCCAGCAGCTCCCCTCTGGGGGTCATGAACACTGAAGCTTTCTTT. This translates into CASSSPLGVMNTEAFF.

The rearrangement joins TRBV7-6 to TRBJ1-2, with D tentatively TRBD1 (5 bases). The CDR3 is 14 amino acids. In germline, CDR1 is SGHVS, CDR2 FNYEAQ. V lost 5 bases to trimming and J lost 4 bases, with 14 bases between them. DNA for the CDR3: TGTGCCAGCAGCGACCGGCAGGGAGGCTATGGCTACACCTTC. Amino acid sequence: CASSDRQGGYGYTF.

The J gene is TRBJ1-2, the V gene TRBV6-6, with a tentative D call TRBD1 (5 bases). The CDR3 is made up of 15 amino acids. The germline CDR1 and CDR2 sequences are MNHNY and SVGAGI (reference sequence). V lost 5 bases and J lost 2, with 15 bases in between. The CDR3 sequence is CASSAAGGRNYGYTF. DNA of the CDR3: TGTGCCAGCAGTGCCGCGGGGGGGAGGAACTATGGCTACACCTTC.

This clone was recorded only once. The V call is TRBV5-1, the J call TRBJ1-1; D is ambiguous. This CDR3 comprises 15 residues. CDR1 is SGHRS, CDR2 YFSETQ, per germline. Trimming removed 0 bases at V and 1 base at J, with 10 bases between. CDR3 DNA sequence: TGCGCCAGCAGCTTGGGGTCAGGCCCGAACACTGAAGCTTTCTTT. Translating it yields CASSLGSGPNTEAFF. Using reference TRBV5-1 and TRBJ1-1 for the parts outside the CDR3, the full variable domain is KAGVTQTPRYLIKTRGQQVTLSCSPISGHRSVSWYQQTPGQGLQFLFEYFSETQRNKGNFPGRFSGRQFSNSRSEMNVSTLELGDSALYLCASSLGSGPNTEAFFGQGTRLTVV.

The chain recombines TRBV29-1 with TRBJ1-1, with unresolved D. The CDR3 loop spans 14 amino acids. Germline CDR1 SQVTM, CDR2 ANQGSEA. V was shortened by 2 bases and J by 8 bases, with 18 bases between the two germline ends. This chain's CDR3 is CSVETRPPREEAFF. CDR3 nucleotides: TGCAGCGTTGAAACACGGCCACCCCGAGAGGAAGCTTTCTTT.

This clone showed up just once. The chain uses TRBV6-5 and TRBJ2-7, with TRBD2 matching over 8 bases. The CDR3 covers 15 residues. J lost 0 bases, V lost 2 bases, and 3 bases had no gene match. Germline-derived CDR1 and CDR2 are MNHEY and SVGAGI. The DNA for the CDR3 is TGTGCCAGCAGTTACGCTAGCGGGTACTCCTACGAGCAGTACTTC. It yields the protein CASSYASGYSYEQYF.

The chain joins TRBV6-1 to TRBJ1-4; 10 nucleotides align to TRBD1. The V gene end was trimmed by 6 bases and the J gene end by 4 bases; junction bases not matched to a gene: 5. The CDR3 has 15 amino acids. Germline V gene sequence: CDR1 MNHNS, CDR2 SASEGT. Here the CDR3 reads CASRRTGGFNEKLFF. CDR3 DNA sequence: TGTGCCAGCAGAAGGACAGGGGGATTTAATGAAAAACTGTTTTTT.

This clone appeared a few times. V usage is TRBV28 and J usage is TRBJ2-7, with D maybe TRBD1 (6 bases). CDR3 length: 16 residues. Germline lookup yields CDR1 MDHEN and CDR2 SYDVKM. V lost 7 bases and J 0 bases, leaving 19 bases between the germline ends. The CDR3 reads CASTPLGTPSSYEQYF. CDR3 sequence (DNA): TGTGCCAGCACCCCCCTTGGGACACCGAGCTCCTACGAGCAGTACTTC. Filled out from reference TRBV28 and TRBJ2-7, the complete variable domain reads DVKVTQSSRYLVKRTGEKVFLECVQDMDHENMFWYRQDPGLGLRLIYFSYDVKMKEKGDIPEGYSVSREKKERFSLILESASTNQTSMYLCASTPLGTPSSYEQYFGPGTRLTVT.

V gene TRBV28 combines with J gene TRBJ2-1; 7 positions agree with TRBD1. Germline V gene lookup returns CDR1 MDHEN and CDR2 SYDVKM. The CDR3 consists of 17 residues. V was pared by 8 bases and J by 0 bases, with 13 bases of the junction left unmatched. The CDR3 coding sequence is TGTGCCAGCCAATCACAGGTGGGACAGAGCTCCTACAATGAGCAGTTCTTC. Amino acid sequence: CASQSQVGQSSYNEQFF. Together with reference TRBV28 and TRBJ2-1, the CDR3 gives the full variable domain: DVKVTQSSRYLVKRTGEKVFLECVQDMDHENMFWYRQDPGLGLRLIYFSYDVKMKEKGDIPEGYSVSREKKERFSLILESASTNQTSMYLCASQSQVGQSSYNEQFFGPGTRLTVL.

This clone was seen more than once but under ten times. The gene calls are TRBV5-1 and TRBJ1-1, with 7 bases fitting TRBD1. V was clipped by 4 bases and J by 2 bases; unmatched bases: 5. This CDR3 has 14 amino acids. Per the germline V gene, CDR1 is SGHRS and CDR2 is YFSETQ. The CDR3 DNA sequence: TGCGCCAGCAGCATACGGACAGGAAACACTGAAGCTTTCTTT. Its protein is CASSIRTGNTEAFF. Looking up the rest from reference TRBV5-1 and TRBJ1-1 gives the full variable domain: KAGVTQTPRYLIKTRGQQVTLSCSPISGHRSVSWYQQTPGQGLQFLFEYFSETQRNKGNFPGRFSGRQFSNSRSEMNVSTLELGDSALYLCASSIRTGNTEAFFGQGTRLTVV.

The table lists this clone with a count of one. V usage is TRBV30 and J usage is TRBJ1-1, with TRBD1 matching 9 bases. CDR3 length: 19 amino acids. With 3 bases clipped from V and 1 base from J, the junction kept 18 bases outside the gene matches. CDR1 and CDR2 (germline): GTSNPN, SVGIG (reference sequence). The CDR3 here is CAWRRAWETGTGTNTEAFF. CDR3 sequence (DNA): TGTGCCTGGAGAAGGGCCTGGGAAACCGGGACAGGGACGAACACTGAAGCTTTCTTT. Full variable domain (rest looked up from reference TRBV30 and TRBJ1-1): SQTIHQWPATLVQPVGSPLSLECTVEGTSNPNLYWYRQAAGRGLQLLFYSVGIGQISSEVPQNLSASRPQDRQFILSSKKLLLSDSGFYLCAWRRAWETGTGTNTEAFFGQGTRLTVV.

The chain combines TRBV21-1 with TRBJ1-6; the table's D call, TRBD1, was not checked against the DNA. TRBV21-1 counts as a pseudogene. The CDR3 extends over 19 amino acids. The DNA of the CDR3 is TGTGCCAGCAGCAAAGAAGGAGACAGAAGTATGGTCTATAATTCACCCCTCCACTTT. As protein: CASSKEGDRSMVYNSPLHF.